The clone carrying this TCR beta chain was recorded many times. The data were obtained in a study of early T cells in non-severe SARS-CoV-2 infection. The CDR3 totals 14 residues. Germline CDR1 is SGHAT and CDR2 is FQNNGV. With 0 bases removed from V and 8 bases from J, the gap between germline ends came to 11 bases. TCRdb passed the 5' RACE reads through MiXCR, listing each CDR3 protein once. The sample lists some 49,000 distinct CDR3 sequences; 3.5% to 4.5% were seen once. The clonotype originates from an adult who was a healthcare worker with PCR-confirmed SARS-CoV-2 infection or an uninfected control (not recorded which). The V and J genes are TRBV11-2 and TRBJ2-1; D is perhaps TRBD1 (5 bases). Source material: whole blood. CDR3 sequence: CASSLDPRADEQFF. The CDR3 DNA follows: TGTGCCAGCAGCTTAGATCCCAGGGCGGATGAGCAGTTCTTC.